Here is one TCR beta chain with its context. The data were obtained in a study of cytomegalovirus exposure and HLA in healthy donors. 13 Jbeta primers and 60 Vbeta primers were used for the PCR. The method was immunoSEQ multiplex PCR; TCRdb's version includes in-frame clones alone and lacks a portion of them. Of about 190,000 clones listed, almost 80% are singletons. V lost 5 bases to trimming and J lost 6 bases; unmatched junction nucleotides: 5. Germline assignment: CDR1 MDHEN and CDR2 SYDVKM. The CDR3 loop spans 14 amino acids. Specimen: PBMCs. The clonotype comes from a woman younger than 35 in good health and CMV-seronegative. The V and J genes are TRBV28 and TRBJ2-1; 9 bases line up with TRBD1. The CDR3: CASSPGQGGNEQFF. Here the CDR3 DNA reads TGTGCCAGCAGTCCGGGACAGGGAGGCAATGAGCAGTTCTTC.